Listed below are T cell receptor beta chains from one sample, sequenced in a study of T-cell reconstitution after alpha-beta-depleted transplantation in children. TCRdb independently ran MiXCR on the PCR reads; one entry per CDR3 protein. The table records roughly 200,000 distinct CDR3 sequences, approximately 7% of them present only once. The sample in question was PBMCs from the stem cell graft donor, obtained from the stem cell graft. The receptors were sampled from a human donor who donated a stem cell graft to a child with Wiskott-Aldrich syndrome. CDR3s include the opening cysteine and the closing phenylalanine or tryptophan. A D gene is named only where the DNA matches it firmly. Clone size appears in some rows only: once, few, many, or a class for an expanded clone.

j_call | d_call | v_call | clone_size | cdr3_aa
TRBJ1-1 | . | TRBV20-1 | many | CSARDLRTSMNTEAFF
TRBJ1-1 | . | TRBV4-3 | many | CASSQGDVPLMNTEAFF
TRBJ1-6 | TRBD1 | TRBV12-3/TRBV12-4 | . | CASSFPGGTGAPSYNSPLHF
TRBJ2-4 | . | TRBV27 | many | CASSLRGGDKNIQYF
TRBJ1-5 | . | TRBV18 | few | CASSPTVSNQPQHF
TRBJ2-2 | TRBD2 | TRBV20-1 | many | CSAREGLAGGQNTGELFF
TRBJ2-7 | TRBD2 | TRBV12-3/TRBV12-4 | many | CASSLAGGPGEQYF
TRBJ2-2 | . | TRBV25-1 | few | CASSERRDRGELFF
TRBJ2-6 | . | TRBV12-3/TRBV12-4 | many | CASRPPGSGANVLTF
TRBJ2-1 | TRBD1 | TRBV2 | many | CASNPSRDRVVLNEQFF
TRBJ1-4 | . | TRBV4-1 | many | CASSPIGVGDEKLFF
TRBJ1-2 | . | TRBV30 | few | CAWSQGYDYGYTF
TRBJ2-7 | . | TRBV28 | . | CASSFWQYF
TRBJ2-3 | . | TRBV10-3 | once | CAISENRAQLLDTQYF
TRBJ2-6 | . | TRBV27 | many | CASSLSISSGANVLTF
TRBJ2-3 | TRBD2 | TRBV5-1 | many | CASSNSGASTDTQYF
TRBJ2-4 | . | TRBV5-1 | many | CASSLDGVAKNIQYF
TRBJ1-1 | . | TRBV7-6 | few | CASSRTKNTEAFF
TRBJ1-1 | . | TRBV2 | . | CASIRPAEAFF
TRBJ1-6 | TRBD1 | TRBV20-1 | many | CSATGQGYNSPLHF
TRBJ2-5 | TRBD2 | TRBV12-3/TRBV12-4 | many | CASSLVQGGETQYF
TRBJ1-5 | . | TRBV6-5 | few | CASSYSKGGNQPQHF
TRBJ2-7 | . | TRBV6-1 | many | CASTPDRTSYEQYF
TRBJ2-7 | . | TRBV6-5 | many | CASNRGGYEQYF
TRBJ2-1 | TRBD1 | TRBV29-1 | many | CSVVQGADEQFF
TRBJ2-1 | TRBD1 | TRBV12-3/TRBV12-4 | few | CASSLALRTGGSYNEQFF
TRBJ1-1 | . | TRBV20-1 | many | CSARTQGLNTEAFF
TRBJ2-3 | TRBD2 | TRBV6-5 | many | CASSYGTSRSTDTQYF
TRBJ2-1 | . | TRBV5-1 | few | CASRMNNEQFF
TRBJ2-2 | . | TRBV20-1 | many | CSAKNPTTNTGELFF
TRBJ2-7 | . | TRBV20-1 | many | CSAGPGIYEQYF
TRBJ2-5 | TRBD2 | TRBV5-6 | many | CASSSLSGTRAETQYF
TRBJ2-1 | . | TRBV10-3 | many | CAISESGRGSYNEQFF
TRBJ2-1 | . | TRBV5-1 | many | CASSPSYNEQFF
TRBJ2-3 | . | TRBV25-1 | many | CASSKGSTDTQYF
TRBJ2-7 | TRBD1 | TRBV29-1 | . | CSVGTGAYRISYEQYF
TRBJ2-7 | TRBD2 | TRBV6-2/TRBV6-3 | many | CASSFRGLAVYEQYF
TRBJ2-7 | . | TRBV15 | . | CATSSRGTYEQYF
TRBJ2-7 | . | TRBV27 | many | CASSLGGFSYEQYF
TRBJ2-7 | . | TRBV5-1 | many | CASSLKGTNYEQYF
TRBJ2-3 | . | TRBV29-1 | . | CSASWDTQYF
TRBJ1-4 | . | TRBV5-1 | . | CASRPDKEKLFF
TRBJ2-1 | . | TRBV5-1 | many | CASSLEGGIGNEQFF
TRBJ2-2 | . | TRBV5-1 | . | CASSSRENANTGELFF
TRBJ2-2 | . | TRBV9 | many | CASSGSKRHINTGELFF
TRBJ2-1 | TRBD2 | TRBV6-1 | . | CASSAGLAVSSYNEQFF
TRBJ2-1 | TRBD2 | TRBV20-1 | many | CSASPAGGANEQFF
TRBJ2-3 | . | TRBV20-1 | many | CSAPRAGAPDTQYF
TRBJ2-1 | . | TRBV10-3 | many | CAISDSGIQGTKNEQFF
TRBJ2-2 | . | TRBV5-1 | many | CASSEVTANTGELFF
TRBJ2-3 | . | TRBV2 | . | CASTGPISTDTQYF
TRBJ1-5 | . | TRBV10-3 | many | CAIGGQDYNQPQHF
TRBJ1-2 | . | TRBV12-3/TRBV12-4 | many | CASSFIGDYGYTF